What follows is one TCR beta chain and its context. The source of the sample is a study of T cell responses to AZD1222 COVID-19 vaccine. The germline CDR1 and CDR2 sequences are MGHRA and YSYEKL. This CDR3 has 16 residues. V lost 0 bases and J lost 4, with 13 bases in between. Clones were read by immunoSEQ multiplex PCR, and TCRdb kept only the in-frame ones, dropping some. The sample has some 100,000 clones, about 89% seen once. The rearrangement links TRBV4-1 to TRBJ1-3; D might be TRBD1 (6 bases). The source of this sequence is an adult in good health. Sequences were derived from peripheral blood, sampled on day 0 of AZD1222 vaccination. The CDR3 DNA reads as TGCGCCAGCAGCCAAGATCCCTCGACAGGAGGAAACACCATATATTTT. It codes for CASSQDPSTGGNTIYF.